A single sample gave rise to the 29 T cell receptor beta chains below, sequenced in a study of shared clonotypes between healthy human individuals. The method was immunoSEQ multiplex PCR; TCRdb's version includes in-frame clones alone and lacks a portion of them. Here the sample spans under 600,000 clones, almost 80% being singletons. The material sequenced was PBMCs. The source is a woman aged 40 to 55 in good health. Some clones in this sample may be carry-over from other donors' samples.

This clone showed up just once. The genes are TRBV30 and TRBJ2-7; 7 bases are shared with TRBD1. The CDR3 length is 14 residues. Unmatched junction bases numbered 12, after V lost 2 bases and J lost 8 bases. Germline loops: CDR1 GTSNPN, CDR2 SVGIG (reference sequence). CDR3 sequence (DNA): TGTGCCTGGAGTCCCGGGACAGCGGCCGGGAAGCAGTACTTC. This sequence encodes CAWSPGTAAGKQYF.

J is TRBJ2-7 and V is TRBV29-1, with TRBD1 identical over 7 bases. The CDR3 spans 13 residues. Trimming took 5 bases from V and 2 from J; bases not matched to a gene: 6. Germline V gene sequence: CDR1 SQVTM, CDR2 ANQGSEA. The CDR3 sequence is CSVTGTETYEQYF. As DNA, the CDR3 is TGCAGCGTTACCGGGACAGAGACCTACGAGCAGTACTTC.

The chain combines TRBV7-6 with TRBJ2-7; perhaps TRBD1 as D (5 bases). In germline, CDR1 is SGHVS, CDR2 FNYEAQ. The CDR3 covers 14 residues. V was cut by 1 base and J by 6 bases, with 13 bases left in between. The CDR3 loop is CASSLVTGWGEQYF. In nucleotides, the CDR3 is TGTGCCAGCAGCTTAGTTACAGGTTGGGGCGAGCAGTACTTC.

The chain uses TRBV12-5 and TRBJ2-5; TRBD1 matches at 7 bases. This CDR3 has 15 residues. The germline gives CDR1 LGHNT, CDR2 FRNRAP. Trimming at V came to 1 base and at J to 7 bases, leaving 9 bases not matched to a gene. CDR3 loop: CASGLDETGTGTQYF. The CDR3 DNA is TGTGCTAGTGGTTTGGATGAGACAGGGACGGGGACCCAGTACTTC.

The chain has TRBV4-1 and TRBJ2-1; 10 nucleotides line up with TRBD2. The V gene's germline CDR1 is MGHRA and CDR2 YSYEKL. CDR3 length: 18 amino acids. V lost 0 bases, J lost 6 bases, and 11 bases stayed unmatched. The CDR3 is CASSQDQLAGGNINEQFF. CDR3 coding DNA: TGCGCCAGCAGCCAAGATCAGTTAGCGGGAGGCAATATCAATGAGCAGTTCTTC.

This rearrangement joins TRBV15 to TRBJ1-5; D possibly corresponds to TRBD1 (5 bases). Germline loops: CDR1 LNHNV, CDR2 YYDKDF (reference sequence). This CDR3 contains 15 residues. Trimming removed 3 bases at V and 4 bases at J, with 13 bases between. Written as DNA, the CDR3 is TGTGCCACCAGCAGGTCGACAGTCCAAAATCAGCCCCAGCATTTT. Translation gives CATSRSTVQNQPQHF.

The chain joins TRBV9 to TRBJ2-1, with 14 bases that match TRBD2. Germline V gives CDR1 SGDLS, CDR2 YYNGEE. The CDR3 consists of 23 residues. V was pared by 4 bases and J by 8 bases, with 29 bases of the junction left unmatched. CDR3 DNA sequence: TGTGCCAGCAGCCCCCGAACGGGACTAGCGGGAGTCATTTCCGAGTTTCCACGAGATGAGCAGTTCTTC. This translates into CASSPRTGLAGVISEFPRDEQFF.

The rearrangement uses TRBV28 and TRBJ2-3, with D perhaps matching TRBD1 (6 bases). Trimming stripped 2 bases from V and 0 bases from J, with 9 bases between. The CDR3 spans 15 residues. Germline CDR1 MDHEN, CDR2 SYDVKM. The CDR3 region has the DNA TGTGCCAGCAGTTTAGGGACACCCAGCACAGATACGCAGTATTTT. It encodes CASSLGTPSTDTQYF.

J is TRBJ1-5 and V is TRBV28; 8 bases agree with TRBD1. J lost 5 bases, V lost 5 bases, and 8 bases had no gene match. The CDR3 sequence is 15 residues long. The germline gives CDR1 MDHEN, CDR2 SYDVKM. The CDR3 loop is CASSPGTGNDQPQHF. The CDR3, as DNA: TGTGCCAGCAGTCCCGGGACAGGAAATGATCAGCCCCAGCATTTT.

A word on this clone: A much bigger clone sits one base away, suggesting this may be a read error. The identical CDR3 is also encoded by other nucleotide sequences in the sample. Written as DNA, the CDR3 is TGTGCCAGCAGCCCTCTTGGGACAGCTAATTCTGGGGCCAATGTCCTGACTTTC. Translation gives CASSPLGTANSGANVLTF. The rearrangement links TRBV7-3 to TRBJ2-6; 7 positions agree with TRBD1. Germline CDR1 and CDR2: SGHTA and FQGTGA. The CDR3 covers 18 residues.

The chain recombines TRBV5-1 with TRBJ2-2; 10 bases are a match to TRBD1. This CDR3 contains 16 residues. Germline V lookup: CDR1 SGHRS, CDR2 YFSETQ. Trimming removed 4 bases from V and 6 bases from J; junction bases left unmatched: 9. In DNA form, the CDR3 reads TGCGCCAGCAGCGTCCGGACAGGGGGGGCGGCCGGGGAGCTGTTTTTT. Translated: CASSVRTGGAAGELFF. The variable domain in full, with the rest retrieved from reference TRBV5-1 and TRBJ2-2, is KAGVTQTPRYLIKTRGQQVTLSCSPISGHRSVSWYQQTPGQGLQFLFEYFSETQRNKGNFPGRFSGRQFSNSRSEMNVSTLELGDSALYLCASSVRTGGAAGELFFGEGSRLTVL.

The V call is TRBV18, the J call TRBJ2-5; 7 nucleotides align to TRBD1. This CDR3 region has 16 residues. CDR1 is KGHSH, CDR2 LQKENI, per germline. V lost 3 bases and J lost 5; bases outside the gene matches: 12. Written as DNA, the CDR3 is TGTGCCAGCTCACCGCAGACAGGGTCCGGGAAGGAGACCCAGTACTTC. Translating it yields CASSPQTGSGKETQYF.

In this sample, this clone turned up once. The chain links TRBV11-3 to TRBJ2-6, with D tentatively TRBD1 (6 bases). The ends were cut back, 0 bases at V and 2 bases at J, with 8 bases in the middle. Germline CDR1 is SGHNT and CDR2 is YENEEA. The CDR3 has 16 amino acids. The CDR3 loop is CASSLDSGAGANVLTF. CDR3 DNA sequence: TGTGCCAGCAGCTTAGACTCAGGGGCTGGGGCCAACGTCCTGACTTTC.

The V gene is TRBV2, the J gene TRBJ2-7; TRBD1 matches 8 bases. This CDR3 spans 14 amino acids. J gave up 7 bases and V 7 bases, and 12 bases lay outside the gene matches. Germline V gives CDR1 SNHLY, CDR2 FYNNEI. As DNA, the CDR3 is TGTGCCAGCATTTCGAGGGACAGGTTGGGAGAGCAGTACTTC. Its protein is CASISRDRLGEQYF.

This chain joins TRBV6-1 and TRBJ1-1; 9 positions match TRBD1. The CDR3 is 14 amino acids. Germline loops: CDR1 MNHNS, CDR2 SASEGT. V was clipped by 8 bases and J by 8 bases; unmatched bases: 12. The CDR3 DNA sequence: TGTGCCAGCTTTGACTTACAGGGGGCGAGGGAAGCTTTCTTT. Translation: CASFDLQGAREAFF.

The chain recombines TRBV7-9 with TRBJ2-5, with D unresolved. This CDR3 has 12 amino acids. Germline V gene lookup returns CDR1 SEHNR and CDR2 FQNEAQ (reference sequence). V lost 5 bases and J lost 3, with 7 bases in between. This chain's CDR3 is CASSQTEETQYF. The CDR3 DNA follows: TGTGCCAGCAGCCAGACCGAAGAGACCCAGTACTTC.

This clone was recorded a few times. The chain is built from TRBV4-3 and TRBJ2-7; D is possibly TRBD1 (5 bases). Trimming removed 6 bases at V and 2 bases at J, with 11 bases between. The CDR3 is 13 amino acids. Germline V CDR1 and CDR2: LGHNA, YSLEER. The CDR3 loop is CASSVGPAYEQYF. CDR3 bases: TGCGCCAGCAGTGTGGGGCCGGCCTACGAGCAGTACTTC.

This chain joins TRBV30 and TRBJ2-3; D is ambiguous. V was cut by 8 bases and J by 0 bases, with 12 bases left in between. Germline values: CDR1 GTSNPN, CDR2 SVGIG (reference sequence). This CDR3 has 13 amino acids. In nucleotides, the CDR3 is TGTGCCGTTAATGGCCTAAGCACAGATACGCAGTATTTT. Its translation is CAVNGLSTDTQYF. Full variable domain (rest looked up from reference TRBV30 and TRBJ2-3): SQTIHQWPATLVQPVGSPLSLECTVEGTSNPNLYWYRQAAGRGLQLLFYSVGIGQISSEVPQNLSASRPQDRQFILSSKKLLLSDSGFYLCAVNGLSTDTQYFGPGTRLTVL.

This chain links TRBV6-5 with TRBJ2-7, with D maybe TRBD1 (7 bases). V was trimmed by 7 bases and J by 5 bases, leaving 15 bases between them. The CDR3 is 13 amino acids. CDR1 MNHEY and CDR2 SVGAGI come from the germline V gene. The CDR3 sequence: CASTTQGGHEQYF. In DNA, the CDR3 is TGTGCCAGCACCACCCAGGGGGGTCACGAGCAGTACTTC.

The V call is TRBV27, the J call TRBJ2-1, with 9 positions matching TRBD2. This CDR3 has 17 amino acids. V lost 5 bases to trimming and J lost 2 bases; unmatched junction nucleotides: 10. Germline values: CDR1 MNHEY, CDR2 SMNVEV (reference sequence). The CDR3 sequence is CASSHIIVAGAYNEQFF. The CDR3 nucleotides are TGTGCCAGCAGTCATATCATTGTAGCGGGAGCCTACAATGAGCAGTTCTTC.

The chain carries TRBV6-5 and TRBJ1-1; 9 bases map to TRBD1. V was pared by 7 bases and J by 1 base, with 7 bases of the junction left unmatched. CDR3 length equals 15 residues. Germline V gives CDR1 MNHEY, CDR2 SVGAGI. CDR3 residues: CASTHRGLGNTEAFF. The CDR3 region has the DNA TGTGCCAGCACCCACAGGGGGCTCGGGAACACTGAAGCTTTCTTT.

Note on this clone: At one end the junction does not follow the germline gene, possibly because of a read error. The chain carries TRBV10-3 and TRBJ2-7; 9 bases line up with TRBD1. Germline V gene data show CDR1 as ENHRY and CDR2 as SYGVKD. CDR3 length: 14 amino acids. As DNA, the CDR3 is TGTGCCAGCAGTCCGACAGGGGGGCTCTACGAGCAGTACTTC. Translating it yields CASSPTGGLYEQYF.

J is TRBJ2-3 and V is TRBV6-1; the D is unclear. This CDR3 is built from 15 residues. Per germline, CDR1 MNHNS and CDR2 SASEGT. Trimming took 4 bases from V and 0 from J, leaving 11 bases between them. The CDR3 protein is CASSGDFASTDTQYF. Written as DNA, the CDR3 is TGTGCCAGCAGTGGTGACTTCGCTAGCACAGATACGCAGTATTTT.

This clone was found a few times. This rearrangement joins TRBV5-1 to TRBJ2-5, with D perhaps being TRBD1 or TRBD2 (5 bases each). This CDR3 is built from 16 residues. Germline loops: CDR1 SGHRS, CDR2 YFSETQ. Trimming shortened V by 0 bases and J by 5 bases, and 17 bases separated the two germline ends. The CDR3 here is CASSLEPTARGETQYF. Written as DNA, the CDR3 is TGCGCCAGCAGCTTGGAGCCGACAGCGCGAGGGGAGACCCAGTACTTC.

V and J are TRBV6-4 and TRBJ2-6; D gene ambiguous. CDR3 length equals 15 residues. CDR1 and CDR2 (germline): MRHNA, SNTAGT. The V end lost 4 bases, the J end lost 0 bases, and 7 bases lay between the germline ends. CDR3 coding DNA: TGTGCCAGCAGTGCGGCCAGCTCTGGGGCCAACGTCCTGACTTTC. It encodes CASSAASSGANVLTF.

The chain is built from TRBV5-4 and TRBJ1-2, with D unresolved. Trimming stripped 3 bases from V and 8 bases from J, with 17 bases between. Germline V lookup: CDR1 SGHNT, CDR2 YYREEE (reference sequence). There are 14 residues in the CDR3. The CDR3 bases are TGTGCCAGCAGCTCGGGGTTAGACCCGGGGGGCTACACCTTC. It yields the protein CASSSGLDPGGYTF.

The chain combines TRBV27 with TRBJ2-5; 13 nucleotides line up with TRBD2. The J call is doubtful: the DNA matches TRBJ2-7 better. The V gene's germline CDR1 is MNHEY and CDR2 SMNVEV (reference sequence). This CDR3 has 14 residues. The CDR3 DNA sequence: TGTGCCAGCAGTGGGACTAGCGGGAACTACGAGCAGTACTTC. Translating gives CASSGTSGNYEQYF.

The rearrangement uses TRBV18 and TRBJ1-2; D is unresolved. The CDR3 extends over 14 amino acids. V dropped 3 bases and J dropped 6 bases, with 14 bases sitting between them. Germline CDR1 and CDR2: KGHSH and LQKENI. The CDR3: CASSPAVAFDGYTF. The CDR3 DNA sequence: TGTGCCAGCTCACCCGCGGTGGCATTCGATGGCTACACCTTC. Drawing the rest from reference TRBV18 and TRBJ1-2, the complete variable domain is NAGVMQNPRHLVRRRGQEARLRCSPMKGHSHVYWYRQLPEEGLKFMVYLQKENIIDESGMPKERFSAEFPKEGPSILRIQQVVRGDSAAYFCASSPAVAFDGYTFGSGTRLTVV.

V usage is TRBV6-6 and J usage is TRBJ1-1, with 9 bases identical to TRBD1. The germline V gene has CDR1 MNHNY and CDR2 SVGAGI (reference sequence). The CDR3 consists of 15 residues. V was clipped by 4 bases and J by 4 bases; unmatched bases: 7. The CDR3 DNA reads TGTGCCAGCAGTTCGTTACAGGGGGCGTCCACTGAAGCTTTCTTT. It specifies CASSSLQGASTEAFF.